Presented here are 4 T cell receptor beta chains from one specimen sequenced in a study of blood T cell repertoires in COVID-19. Clones were read by immunoSEQ multiplex PCR, and TCRdb kept only the in-frame ones, dropping some. There are around 180,000 clones in the sample; 86% occur only once, and roughly 20% lies in the top ten. The sample comprised peripheral blood. The receptors were gathered from a man in his 70s with active or convalescent COVID-19.

The chain is built from TRBV4-3 and TRBJ2-7; 7 bases match TRBD1. There are 16 residues in the CDR3. CDR1 and CDR2 from the germline V gene are LGHNA and YSLEER. With 4 bases clipped from V and 6 bases from J, the junction kept 15 bases outside the gene matches. CDR3 bases: TGCGCCAGCAGCCTGCTCCGGGACAGCCCCCTCGCCGAGCAGTACTTC. Protein sequence: CASSLLRDSPLAEQYF.

The rearrangement uses TRBV10-3 and TRBJ1-2; the match to TRBD1 covers 7 bases. V lost 4 bases and J lost 4; bases outside the gene matches: 3. The CDR3 spans 13 residues. Germline CDR1 and CDR2: ENHRY and SYGVKD. The CDR3 DNA follows: TGTGCCATCAGTGTCGGGGACAGCTATGGCTACACCTTC. Amino acid sequence: CAISVGDSYGYTF.

The DNA for the CDR3 is TGTGCCACCTCGTTATTCCTAAACTCCTACGAGCAGTACTTC. Its protein is CATSLFLNSYEQYF. J is TRBJ2-7 and V is TRBV6-5; unclear D gene. This CDR3 spans 14 amino acids. Trimming removed 10 bases at V and 0 bases at J, with 16 bases between. Germline values: CDR1 MNHEY, CDR2 SVGAGI.

The J gene is TRBJ2-5, the V gene TRBV7-2; the match to TRBD1 covers 8 bases. The CDR3 length is 14 residues. Germline V gene sequence: CDR1 SGHTA, CDR2 FQGNSA. V shed 2 bases, J shed 6 bases, and the junction held 5 bases outside the gene matches. The CDR3 DNA sequence: TGTGCCAGCAGCTTACAGGGGGCAGTTAAGACCCAGTACTTC. It encodes CASSLQGAVKTQYF.